The 28 T cell receptor beta chains given below trace back to one sample, sequenced in a study of shared clonotypes between healthy human individuals (dated by TCRdb to 2020 to 2021). Library construction relied on the immunoSEQ multiplex PCR assay. TCRdb retrieved this table from immuneACCESS and kept in-frame rearrangements only. Not all clones are present; in checked studies, unresolved V genes account for under half, and no reason is known for the remainder. In all, the sample holds around 1.4 million clones, and 98% to 99% of those were seen once. In total, the top ten clones hold 0.36% of the sample. The sequenced sample was naive CD4+ T cells sorted from blood. This sample's cell subset or site label indicates: CD45RA+ positively selected. The receptors were sampled from a man aged 30 to 39 in good health.

Turning to this clone: In the same sample, other DNA sequences code for this CDR3. V and J are TRBV18 and TRBJ2-7, with D maybe TRBD1 (6 bases). CDR3 length: 14 residues. Trimming took 3 bases from V and 2 from J, leaving 11 bases between them. Germline CDR1 reads KGHSH; CDR2 reads LQKENI. CDR3 sequence: CASSPRTETYEQYF. CDR3 sequence (DNA): TGTGCCAGCTCACCCCGGACAGAGACCTACGAGCAGTACTTC.

A single count supports this clone. The chain couples TRBV20-1 to TRBJ1-1, with D possibly matching TRBD1 (5 bases). This CDR3 is built from 11 residues. The V gene lost 5 bases and the J gene lost 8 bases, with 12 bases spanning the gap. The germline V gene encodes CDR1 DFQATT and CDR2 SNEGSKA (reference sequence). Here the CDR3 DNA reads TGCAGTGCTGCGAACAGGAGGGAAGCTTTCTTT. This translates into CSAANRREAFF.

The gene calls are TRBV18 and TRBJ2-5; 10 bases align to TRBD2. Germline V gene lookup returns CDR1 KGHSH and CDR2 LQKENI. The V and J ends lost 2 bases and 4 bases, in that order; junction bases with no gene match: 7. The CDR3 is 16 residues long. The CDR3 region is CASSPAIAGGRETQYF. CDR3 DNA: TGTGCCAGCTCACCAGCAATAGCGGGAGGCCGAGAGACCCAGTACTTC.

This chain joins TRBV5-6 and TRBJ2-5; 12 positions match TRBD2. After removal of 4 bases from V and 4 bases from J, the junction contained 8 bases not matched to a gene. This CDR3 spans 16 amino acids. Germline CDR1 is SGHDT and CDR2 is YYEEEE. Written as DNA, the CDR3 is TGTGCCAGCAGCCAGCGACTAGCGGGAGAGGCAGAGACCCAGTACTTC. Its translation: CASSQRLAGEAETQYF. The complete variable domain, with remaining parts taken from reference TRBV5-6 and TRBJ2-5, reads DAGVTQSPTHLIKTRGQQVTLRCSPKSGHDTVSWYQQALGQGPQFIFQYYEEEERQRGNFPDRFSGHQFPNYSSELNVNALLLGDSALYLCASSQRLAGEAETQYFGPGTRLLVL.

The V gene is TRBV11-3, the J gene TRBJ1-1; D is unresolved. This CDR3 has 15 amino acids. Germline CDR1 is SGHNT and CDR2 is YENEEA. Trimming cost V 5 bases and J 5 bases, with 18 bases left between them. The CDR3 bases are TGTGCCAGCAGCCCACAAGGCCGCAGAGGGACTGAAGCTTTCTTT. Translation gives CASSPQGRRGTEAFF.

Regarding this clone: The same CDR3 also results from other DNA sequences found in this sample. The chain recombines TRBV6-5 with TRBJ2-7; no definite D call. CDR3 length: 11 amino acids. The V gene lost 6 bases and the J gene lost 4 bases, with 7 bases spanning the gap. Germline V gene data show CDR1 as MNHEY and CDR2 as SVGAGI. CDR3 bases: TGTGCCAGCAGCTACAGATACGAGCAGTACTTC. This encodes CASSYRYEQYF.

This clone has a single count. V and J are TRBV30 and TRBJ2-7; a weak D match, TRBD2 (5 bases). The V and J ends lost 0 bases and 2 bases respectively, with 8 bases between them. Germline V gene lookup returns CDR1 GTSNPN and CDR2 SVGIG (reference sequence). The CDR3 runs to 13 residues. Here the CDR3 DNA reads TGTGCCTGGAGTGTTCGGGGAACCTACGAGCAGTACTTC. Translation gives CAWSVRGTYEQYF.

This chain connects TRBV27 to TRBJ2-1; D is unclear. The V end was cut by 7 bases, the J end by 2 bases, with 12 bases between. This CDR3 has 14 amino acids. Per the germline V gene, CDR1 is MNHEY and CDR2 is SMNVEV (reference sequence). The CDR3 is CASNRYRAYNEQFF. DNA for the CDR3: TGTGCCAGCAATCGATATCGGGCCTACAATGAGCAGTTCTTC.

V usage is TRBV19 and J usage is TRBJ1-5, with 8 positions matching TRBD1. The CDR3 has 15 amino acids. Looked up from germline, CDR1 is LNHDA and CDR2 is SQIVND (reference sequence). The V gene end was trimmed by 2 bases and the J gene end by 2 bases; junction bases not matched to a gene: 2. CDR3 residues: CASSIQGAGNQPQHF. The CDR3 region has the DNA TGTGCCAGTAGTATACAGGGGGCAGGCAATCAGCCCCAGCATTTT.

The V gene is TRBV6-5, the J gene TRBJ2-1, with TRBD1 matching over 7 bases. This CDR3 spans 15 amino acids. Germline lookup yields CDR1 MNHEY and CDR2 SVGAGI. Unmatched junction bases numbered 7, after V lost 6 bases and J lost 2 bases. The CDR3 protein is CASSRKGQPYNEQFF. DNA for the CDR3: TGTGCCAGCAGCCGTAAGGGACAGCCCTACAATGAGCAGTTCTTC.

A note on this clone: At one boundary the junction diverges from the germline segment, which might be a read error. The chain employs TRBV19 and TRBJ2-7; D uncertain. Germline CDR1 and CDR2: LNHDA and SQIVND (reference sequence). The CDR3 spans 13 residues. Here the CDR3 reads CASSTEHPYEQYF. Written as DNA, the CDR3 is TGTGCCAGCAGTACGGAACATCCCTACGAGCAGTACTTC.

The chain combines TRBV5-4 with TRBJ2-5; D gene uncertain. Germline CDR1 reads SGHNT; CDR2 reads YYREEE (reference sequence). The germline V and J ends were trimmed by 4 bases and 5 bases, with 15 bases remaining between them. This CDR3 is built from 14 residues. CDR3 sequence (DNA): TGTGCCAGCAGCCCAGAGGCGTCCGCCGAGACCCAGTACTTC. The encoded protein is CASSPEASAETQYF.

The count of this clone is one. This chain connects TRBV19 to TRBJ1-1; D is ambiguous. This CDR3 contains 15 residues. Germline values: CDR1 LNHDA, CDR2 SQIVND (reference sequence). With 1 base removed from V and 6 bases from J, the gap between germline ends came to 15 bases. CDR3 nucleotide sequence: TGTGCCAGTAGTATAGTGGCTAATCCGGGAGCTGAAGCTTTCTTT. Residues: CASSIVANPGAEAFF.

This chain connects TRBV7-2 to TRBJ1-2; TRBD1 might be the D (5 bases). CDR1 and CDR2 from the germline V gene are SGHTA and FQGNSA. The CDR3 is made up of 14 amino acids. V was trimmed by 5 bases and J by 0 bases, leaving 10 bases between them. The CDR3 is CASSEGTTNYGYTF. CDR3 in DNA: TGTGCCAGCAGCGAAGGGACGACTAACTATGGCTACACCTTC.

In this sample, this clone turned up once. The V gene is TRBV6-1, the J gene TRBJ2-4; unclear D gene. The CDR3 spans 14 residues. CDR1 MNHNS and CDR2 SASEGT come from the germline V gene. V lost 8 bases to trimming and J lost 0 bases, with 11 bases between them. The CDR3 DNA follows: TGTGCCAGCGGTCCGACGGGAGCCAAAAACATTCAGTACTTC. It translates to CASGPTGAKNIQYF.

The chain joins TRBV5-4 to TRBJ1-3; tentatively, D is TRBD1 (5 bases). CDR3 length: 15 amino acids. CDR1 is SGHNT and CDR2 is YYREEE in the germline V gene (reference sequence). Trimming took off 0 bases at V and 1 base at J, with 8 bases between the two ends. The CDR3 protein is CASSLGGTSGNTIYF. For the CDR3, the DNA is TGTGCCAGCAGCTTGGGAGGGACGTCTGGAAACACCATATATTTT. The complete variable domain, with remaining parts taken from reference TRBV5-4 and TRBJ1-3, reads ETGVTQSPTHLIKTRGQQVTLRCSSQSGHNTVSWYQQALGQGPQFIFQYYREEENGRGNFPPRFSGLQFPNYSSELNVNALELDDSALYLCASSLGGTSGNTIYFGEGSWLTVV.

The CDR3 protein is CASSRTGASNYGYTF. The CDR3 DNA sequence: TGCGCCAGCAGCCGTACAGGGGCCTCTAACTATGGCTACACCTTC. The chain has TRBV5-1 and TRBJ1-2; 7 nucleotides agree with TRBD1. The germline gives CDR1 SGHRS, CDR2 YFSETQ. This CDR3 contains 15 residues. V lost 4 bases and J lost 0; bases outside the gene matches: 6.

The rearrangement joins TRBV10-1 to TRBJ2-7; no definite D call. This CDR3 spans 12 amino acids. Germline V lookup: CDR1 WNHNN, CDR2 SYGVQD (reference sequence). V dropped 5 bases and J dropped 5 bases, with 10 bases sitting between them. The DNA for the CDR3 is TGCGCCAGCAGTCGCAATTCCCACGAGCAGTACTTC. It is translated as CASSRNSHEQYF.

This clone was observed once. The chain is built from TRBV10-3 and TRBJ2-7; the match to TRBD1 covers 7 bases. Germline lookup yields CDR1 ENHRY and CDR2 SYGVKD. Losses at the gene ends were 6 bases for V and 3 bases for J; bases not matched to a gene: 8. The CDR3 is made up of 14 amino acids. In nucleotides, the CDR3 is TGTGCCATCAGCGATTCCGGGACAGACTACGAGCAGTACTTC. Protein product: CAISDSGTDYEQYF.

The chain recombines TRBV10-1 with TRBJ2-1; TRBD2 agrees at 8 bases. CDR3 length: 19 amino acids. V shed 2 bases and J 6 bases; nucleotides not matched to a gene: 18. CDR1 and CDR2 (germline): WNHNN, SYGVQD (reference sequence). The DNA for the CDR3 is TGCGCCAGCAGTGAGCTCCCCGAGGTCCCGGGACTAGGAGTCAATGAGCAGTTCTTC. It is translated as CASSELPEVPGLGVNEQFF.

The chain couples TRBV28 to TRBJ1-2; D remains ambiguous. The CDR3 length is 12 residues. Trimming pared 7 bases from V and 5 bases from J, leaving 11 bases between. Germline CDR1 reads MDHEN; CDR2 reads SYDVKM. The chain's CDR3 is CASIEGSYGYTF. In DNA form, the CDR3 reads TGTGCCAGCATAGAGGGTAGTTATGGCTACACCTTC.

The chain couples TRBV19 to TRBJ2-7; 8 bases fit TRBD1. The germline V gene has CDR1 LNHDA and CDR2 SQIVND (reference sequence). Trimming took 3 bases from V and 2 from J; bases not matched to a gene: 6. The CDR3 sequence is 15 residues long. CDR3 in DNA: TGTGCCAGTAGTATTACCCGGACAGGGACCTACGAGCAGTACTTC. It is translated as CASSITRTGTYEQYF.

J is TRBJ1-3 and V is TRBV7-2; D gene unclear. Trimming took 5 bases from V and 4 from J, leaving 12 bases between them. The CDR3 loop spans 14 amino acids. Germline V CDR1 and CDR2: SGHTA, FQGNSA. In nucleotides, the CDR3 is TGTGCCAGCAGCCCACTAAGTGGAGGAAACACCATATATTTT. Translated: CASSPLSGGNTIYF.

J is TRBJ2-7 and V is TRBV15; 7 bases fit TRBD2. V lost 3 bases, J lost 9 bases, and 17 bases stayed unmatched. The CDR3 totals 16 residues. CDR1 is LNHNV and CDR2 is YYDKDF in the germline V gene (reference sequence). CDR3 protein: CATSSLTSPDLGGQYF. The CDR3 DNA is TGTGCCACCAGCAGCTTGACTAGCCCCGATCTGGGGGGGCAGTACTTC.

With regard to this clone: Other DNA variants within this sample encode the same CDR3. This chain's CDR3 is CASSSGGETQYF. The CDR3, as DNA: TGTGCCAGCAGCTCAGGGGGGGAGACCCAGTACTTC. The chain joins TRBV6-6 to TRBJ2-5, with D possibly TRBD1 on 7 matching bases. Between the trimmed V and J ends, which lost 6 bases and 5 bases, there was a span of 10 bases. In germline, CDR1 is MNHNY, CDR2 SVGAGI (reference sequence). The CDR3 spans 12 residues.

The rearrangement uses TRBV30 and TRBJ2-2; 8 bases line up with TRBD2. Germline V gene data show CDR1 as GTSNPN and CDR2 as SVGIG (reference sequence). V was clipped by 4 bases and J by 4 bases; unmatched bases: 14. The CDR3 totals 17 residues. CDR3 nucleotides: TGTGCCTGGATCAAAGGCCCCGGGAGGGCCTCCACCGGGGAGCTGTTTTTT. Encoded protein: CAWIKGPGRASTGELFF.

The chain combines TRBV4-1 with TRBJ2-7; 9 bases agree with TRBD2. CDR3 length: 15 residues. The germline CDR1 and CDR2 sequences are MGHRA and YSYEKL. V dropped 2 bases and J dropped 6; count of bases not matched to a gene: 8. The CDR3 DNA reads as TGCGCCAGCAGCCAATTAGCGGGAGCCAATCTCGAGCAGTACTTC. This codes for CASSQLAGANLEQYF.

This chain connects TRBV19 to TRBJ2-7; 7 nucleotides align to TRBD1. Germline lookup yields CDR1 LNHDA and CDR2 SQIVND (reference sequence). This CDR3 comprises 13 residues. V shed 5 bases and J 3 bases; nucleotides not matched to a gene: 4. DNA for the CDR3: TGTGCCAGTAGTCACAGGGGTGTCTACGAGCAGTACTTC. Translating gives CASSHRGVYEQYF.